Following are 8 T cell receptor beta chains from one sample sequenced in a study of beta chain features in type 1 diabetes. Every isolated RNA sample was fully reverse transcribed, so sequencing captured expressed TCRB transcripts. Clones were read by immunoSEQ multiplex PCR, and TCRdb kept only the in-frame ones, dropping some. The profile shows 900,000 or so clones, roughly 15% of them singletons. The sequenced material came from naive CD4+ T cells from blood. The receptors shown here come from a woman aged 18 to 35 in good health.

The rearrangement joins TRBV10-3 to TRBJ2-7; TRBD2 agrees at 9 bases. Germline V gene data show CDR1 as ENHRY and CDR2 as SYGVKD. V was pared by 3 bases and J by 6 bases, with 9 bases of the junction left unmatched. The CDR3 runs to 15 residues. The CDR3 DNA reads as TGTGCCATCAGTGAAGCGCGGACTAGCGATCCCGAGCAGTACTTC. Its translation: CAISEARTSDPEQYF.

The rearrangement links TRBV29-1 to TRBJ2-6; D gene uncertain. Germline lookup yields CDR1 SQVTM and CDR2 ANQGSEA. The CDR3 length is 14 residues. V shed 4 bases and J shed 0 bases, with 7 bases lying between them. The CDR3 nucleotides are TGCAGCGTTGCCACCTACTCTGGGGCCAACGTCCTGACTTTC. It translates to CSVATYSGANVLTF.

The V call is TRBV27, the J call TRBJ1-2; D perhaps matches TRBD1 (5 bases). The CDR3 length is 13 residues. V shed 0 bases and J shed 6 bases, with 8 bases lying between them. Germline V gene data show CDR1 as MNHEY and CDR2 as SMNVEV (reference sequence). The CDR3 DNA follows: TGTGCCAGCAGTTTATCCAGGGTGAATGGCTACACCTTC. It is translated as CASSLSRVNGYTF.

The table lists this clone with a few counts. This sequence joins TRBV4-1 and TRBJ2-4; D ambiguous. CDR3 length: 16 residues. Germline CDR1 MGHRA, CDR2 YSYEKL. V was trimmed by 1 base and J by 0 bases, leaving 10 bases between them. The CDR3 region is CASSQVAGVAKNIQYF. The CDR3 DNA reads TGCGCCAGCAGCCAAGTGGCTGGGGTAGCCAAAAACATTCAGTACTTC.

CDR3 amino acids: CASSFVGGLGLYNEQFF. CDR3 sequence (DNA): TGTGCCAGCAGCTTTGTTGGGGGCCTGGGGTTATACAATGAGCAGTTCTTC. This sequence joins TRBV5-4 and TRBJ2-1; D possibly corresponds to TRBD1 (6 bases). Germline V lookup: CDR1 SGHNT, CDR2 YYREEE (reference sequence). This CDR3 contains 17 residues. V lost 2 bases and J 4 bases, leaving 19 bases between the germline ends.

In this sample, this clone turned up a few times. Other nucleotide sequences in the sample specify the same CDR3. The genes are TRBV9 and TRBJ2-7; a weak D match, TRBD1 (5 bases). V was pared by 4 bases and J by 1 base, with 12 bases between. Germline V gene lookup returns CDR1 SGDLS and CDR2 YYNGEE. This CDR3 has 14 residues. Here the CDR3 reads CASSPRTGSYEQYF. In DNA form, the CDR3 reads TGTGCCAGCAGCCCGAGAACAGGTTCCTACGAGCAGTACTTC.

The rearrangement links TRBV19 to TRBJ2-4; TRBD2 might be the D (6 bases). Germline V gene sequence: CDR1 LNHDA, CDR2 SQIVND (reference sequence). The CDR3 is 20 amino acids. Trimming took off 4 bases at V and 2 bases at J, with 27 bases between the two ends. The CDR3 DNA follows: TGTGCCAGTAGTACGGAGGGGCCTTTTATCTCCTCAGGGACCAAAAACATTCAGTACTTC. This codes for CASSTEGPFISSGTKNIQYF.

The genes are TRBV5-1 and TRBJ2-1, with 8 bases lining up with TRBD1. The germline gives CDR1 SGHRS, CDR2 YFSETQ. V gave up 4 bases and J gave up 7 bases; unmatched junction bases: 7. The CDR3 has 14 amino acids. CDR3 nucleotides: TGCGCCAGCAGCGAACCGGGACAGGAAAATGAGCAGTTCTTC. Its protein product is CASSEPGQENEQFF.